This T cell receptor beta chain was captured by sequencing in a study of T cell responses to AZD1222 COVID-19 vaccine. Sequencing was performed with immunoSEQ multiplex PCR; in TCRdb, only in-frame clones are kept and a portion is missing. In the table there are more than 110,000 clones, nearly 95% of which are singletons. The sample was peripheral blood, taken 28 days after the second AZD1222 dose. The TCR originated in an adult who received the AZD1222 COVID-19 vaccine.

The CDR3 DNA reads TGTGCCAGCAGTTTAAACAGGGCCTATGGCTACACCTTC. The encoded protein is CASSLNRAYGYTF. V and J are TRBV28 and TRBJ1-2; D might be TRBD1 (6 bases). The V and J ends lost 2 bases and 4 bases respectively, with 8 bases between them. Per the germline V gene, CDR1 is MDHEN and CDR2 is SYDVKM. This CDR3 is 13 amino acids long.